What follows describes a single T cell receptor (beta chain). The CDR3 runs to 12 residues. V dropped 0 bases and J dropped 9 bases, with 5 bases sitting between them. Germline values: CDR1 KGHDR, CDR2 SFDVKD. TCRdb itself ran the RT-PCR reads through MiXCR, one entry per CDR3 protein. This table has 200,000 to 250,000 distinct CDR3 sequences, over 9% appearing once. These data are taken from a study of response to subunit inactivated influenza vaccine. This sequence originates from a man aged 50-59 years who received an inactivated influenza vaccine. The chain employs TRBV24-1 and TRBJ2-1, with unresolved D. The starting material was non-naive T cells sorted from PBMCs, obtained 14 to 15 days before vaccination. The CDR3 is CATSDLRSEQFF. CDR3 bases: TGTGCCACCAGTGATTTGAGGAGTGAGCAGTTCTTC.